These 26 T cell receptor beta chains came from one sample sequenced in a study of T-cell reconstitution after alpha-beta-depleted transplantation in children. The authors prepared the TCRbeta library with unique molecular identifiers. One entry per CDR3 protein results from TCRdb running MiXCR on the PCR reads. The sample records roughly 300,000 distinct CDR3 sequences, roughly 10% being singletons. The starting material was peripheral blood, obtained 180 days after TCRalphabeta/CD19-depleted stem cell transplant. Receptors originate from a male patient between 2 and 15 years old who had a stem cell transplant for chronic granulomatous disease, so the T cells may come from the graft donor.

The sample holds many counts of this clonotype. This chain uses TRBV2 with TRBJ2-7; 7 bases line up with TRBD2. V gave up 6 bases and J gave up 5 bases; unmatched junction bases: 10. This CDR3 has 14 amino acids. Germline-derived CDR1 and CDR2 are SNHLY and FYNNEI. The CDR3 loop reads CASSGPSGGDEQYF. For the CDR3, the DNA is TGTGCCAGCAGCGGGCCTAGCGGTGGGGACGAGCAGTACTTC.

In its sample, this clonotype was seen many times. This chain links TRBV18 with TRBJ2-5; 7 positions agree with TRBD1. Germline V gene lookup returns CDR1 KGHSH and CDR2 LQKENI. The CDR3 runs to 16 residues. The trim removed 0 bases at V and 1 base at J, leaving 5 bases unmatched. CDR3 coding DNA: TGTGCCAGCTCACCACCGGGGACAGCTATCCAAGAGACCCAGTACTTC. This codes for CASSPPGTAIQETQYF.

This clonotype occurred many times. V gene TRBV10-1 combines with J gene TRBJ2-7; no reliable D call. The CDR3 is made up of 9 amino acids. Germline V lookup: CDR1 WNHNN, CDR2 SYGVQD (reference sequence). V was cut by 9 bases and J by 4 bases, with 4 bases left in between. CDR3 nucleotides: TGCGCCAGGGGTTACGAGCAGTACTTC. Translation: CARGYEQYF.

This clonotype was seen many times. V usage is TRBV20-1 and J usage is TRBJ2-7; D is unclear. Trimming took off 0 bases at V and 5 bases at J, with 2 bases between the two ends. The CDR3 contains 10 residues. Per the germline V gene, CDR1 is DFQATT and CDR2 is SNEGSKA (reference sequence). DNA of the CDR3: TGCAGTGCTAGAGATAACGAGCAGTACTTC. It is translated as CSARDNEQYF.

This clonotype was observed at least ten times. The chain combines TRBV20-1 with TRBJ2-5, with D tentatively TRBD2 (7 bases). This CDR3 contains 14 residues. The V gene's germline CDR1 is DFQATT and CDR2 SNEGSKA (reference sequence). Trimming cost V 6 bases and J 8 bases, with 22 bases left between them. The CDR3 bases are TGCAGTGCCGGGAACGGACAGCGGGACGTAACCCAGTACTTC. It specifies CSAGNGQRDVTQYF.

This clonotype has ten or more counts. The chain recombines TRBV19 with TRBJ1-4; D is unresolved. CDR1 LNHDA and CDR2 SQIVND come from the germline V gene (reference sequence). The germline V and J ends were trimmed by 4 bases and 8 bases, with 14 bases remaining between them. The length of the CDR3 is 14 residues. CDR3 DNA: TGTGCCAGTAGTACCTGGGTAGACCAAGAAAAACTGTTTTTT. Translated: CASSTWVDQEKLFF.

This clonotype was counted ten times or more. The J gene is TRBJ2-3, the V gene TRBV7-9; TRBD1 aligns across 8 bases. The CDR3 length is 16 residues. CDR1 is SEHNR and CDR2 is FQNEAQ in the germline V gene (reference sequence). The junction had 8 bases not matched to a gene; V was cut back by 5 bases and J by 1 base. CDR3 region: CASSADRGFGTDTQYF. As DNA, the CDR3 is TGTGCCAGCAGCGCAGACAGGGGATTCGGCACAGATACGCAGTATTTT.

This chain joins TRBV14 and TRBJ1-5; unclear D gene. The CDR3 covers 13 residues. Trimming pared 3 bases from V and 4 bases from J, leaving 7 bases between. Germline CDR1 SGHDN, CDR2 FVKESK. CDR3 loop: CASSHFPNQPQHF. The CDR3 nucleotides read TGTGCCAGCAGCCATTTCCCGAATCAGCCCCAGCATTTT.

This clonotype occurred a few times. This chain connects TRBV28 to TRBJ2-5, with D possibly being TRBD2 (7 bases). Germline V gene sequence: CDR1 MDHEN, CDR2 SYDVKM. Trimming took 7 bases from V and 2 from J, leaving 17 bases between them. This CDR3 is 15 amino acids long. This chain's CDR3 is CASKGGDGVQETQYF. Here the CDR3 DNA reads TGTGCCAGCAAAGGGGGGGACGGAGTACAAGAGACCCAGTACTTC.

This clonotype has ten or more counts. This chain joins TRBV7-3 and TRBJ2-2, with a weak D call TRBD1 (5 bases). The germline V gene has CDR1 SGHTA and CDR2 FQGTGA. V dropped 2 bases and J dropped 3 bases, with 7 bases sitting between them. CDR3 length: 14 amino acids. CDR3 bases: TGTGCCAGCAGCTTAGACAGCCACACCGGGGAGCTGTTTTTT. It yields the protein CASSLDSHTGELFF.

This clonotype was detected ten times or more. The genes are TRBV5-1 and TRBJ2-7; unclear D gene. The CDR3 length is 13 residues. V was trimmed by 5 bases and J by 0 bases, leaving 9 bases between them. Germline CDR1 reads SGHRS; CDR2 reads YFSETQ. The DNA for the CDR3 is TGCGCCAGCAGTACCGGTGACTCCTACGAGCAGTACTTC. It is translated as CASSTGDSYEQYF.

This clonotype has at least ten counts. The genes are TRBV7-3 and TRBJ2-3, with TRBD2 identical over 8 bases. Trimming at V came to 4 bases and at J to 2 bases, leaving 5 bases not matched to a gene. This CDR3 comprises 15 residues. Germline V CDR1 and CDR2: SGHTA, FQGTGA. The CDR3 sequence: CASSSSGLITDTQYF. The DNA for the CDR3 is TGTGCCAGCAGCTCTAGCGGGCTCATCACAGATACGCAGTATTTT.

This clonotype was counted many times. V gene TRBV13 combines with J gene TRBJ2-4; a possible D gene is TRBD1 (5 bases). There are 19 residues in the CDR3. Germline loops: CDR1 PRHDT, CDR2 FYEKMQ (reference sequence). The V gene lost 5 bases and the J gene lost 0 bases, with 23 bases spanning the gap. This CDR3 reads CASSQVTAYEARAKNIQYF. CDR3 coding DNA: TGTGCCAGCAGCCAGGTGACAGCGTACGAGGCCAGAGCCAAAAACATTCAGTACTTC.

J is TRBJ2-7 and V is TRBV21-1; the table calls TRBD1, which could not be checked here. TRBV21-1 is assigned pseudogene status. This CDR3 spans 18 amino acids. The CDR3 region has the DNA TGTGCCAGGGGCTTGGGGCGCCTTTTCTCTGGGGGGTACCACGAGCAGTACTTC. Translated: CARGLGRLFSGGYHEQYF.

To note about this clonotype: A much larger clonotype is one base distant, so this may be a read error. The V call is TRBV6-1, the J call TRBJ1-3; a weak D match, TRBD1 (5 bases). CDR1 and CDR2 from the germline V gene are MNHNS and SASEGT. The CDR3 totals 14 residues. CDR3 sequence: CASTPRGSGNTIHF. CDR3 bases: TGTGCCAGCACCCCAAGGGGTTCTGGAAACACCATACATTTT.

This clonotype was recorded at least ten times. The chain has TRBV20-1 and TRBJ2-5; the D gene is possibly TRBD2 (6 bases). The CDR3 is made up of 15 amino acids. Germline CDR1 and CDR2: DFQATT and SNEGSKA (reference sequence). Trimming stripped 6 bases from V and 5 bases from J, with 22 bases between. The CDR3 is CSAQFRASVAETQYF. CDR3 coding DNA: TGCAGTGCCCAGTTCCGGGCTAGCGTTGCCGAGACCCAGTACTTC.

This clonotype has ten or more counts. V usage is TRBV27 and J usage is TRBJ2-7; 10 bases align to TRBD1. Per germline, CDR1 MNHEY and CDR2 SMNVEV (reference sequence). CDR3 length equals 13 residues. With V trimmed by 7 bases and J by 6 bases, 6 bases remained unmatched. This CDR3 is CASTRQGAREQYF. The CDR3 DNA reads TGTGCCAGCACCCGACAGGGGGCCCGCGAGCAGTACTTC.

This clonotype was counted at least ten times. The chain uses TRBV12-3 or TRBV12-4 and TRBJ2-2; 7 bases agree with TRBD1. Trimming took 6 bases from V and 0 from J; bases not matched to a gene: 13. The CDR3 contains 18 residues. The CDR3 region is CASRLPSSGQSNTGELFF. Here the CDR3 DNA reads TGTGCCAGCAGACTACCTTCCTCGGGACAGTCGAACACCGGGGAGCTGTTTTTT.

On this clonotype: With a much larger clone just one base away, this may be a read error. The V and J genes are TRBV28 and TRBJ2-2; D might be TRBD1 or TRBD2, each matching 6 bases. CDR3 length: 15 residues. The germline CDR1 and CDR2 sequences are MDHEN and SYDVKM. The CDR3 DNA reads as TGTGCCAGCATTTCCGGGGGCGAGAACAGCGGGGAGCTGTTTTTT. Its translation: CASISGGENSGELFF.

This clonotype was counted between two and nine times. The gene calls are TRBV7-9 and TRBJ2-3, with D hard to call. With 2 bases removed from V and 7 bases from J, the gap between germline ends came to 16 bases. Germline CDR1 and CDR2: SEHNR and FQNEAQ (reference sequence). The CDR3 has 15 amino acids. CDR3 region: CASSLYRNTRNTQYF. For the CDR3, the DNA is TGTGCCAGCAGCTTATACAGAAATACAAGGAATACGCAGTATTTT.

In this sample, this clonotype turned up many times. The chain couples TRBV5-1 to TRBJ2-3; 13 bases agree with TRBD2. The CDR3 loop spans 14 amino acids. The germline CDR1 and CDR2 sequences are SGHRS and YFSETQ. V lost 5 bases, J lost 5 bases, and 2 bases stayed unmatched. CDR3 sequence (DNA): TGCGCCAGCAGTACTAGCGGGAGGGGAGATACGCAGTATTTT. Its protein product is CASSTSGRGDTQYF.

This clonotype was observed many times. The V and J genes are TRBV28 and TRBJ2-7; 9 nucleotides align to TRBD1. V shed 3 bases, J shed 2 bases, and the junction held 5 bases outside the gene matches. This CDR3 is 15 amino acids long. CDR1 is MDHEN, CDR2 SYDVKM, per germline. The CDR3 region has the DNA TGTGCCAGCAGTTTGTTGGACAGGGGCGCCTACGAGCAGTACTTC. This gives the protein CASSLLDRGAYEQYF.

This clonotype was counted at least ten times. The CDR3 spells CASSPPGGTDQETQYF. The DNA of the CDR3 is TGCGCCAGCAGCCCCCCAGGCGGGACAGACCAAGAGACCCAGTACTTC. This sequence joins TRBV4-1 and TRBJ2-5; D is perhaps TRBD1 (7 bases). Germline V gene lookup returns CDR1 MGHRA and CDR2 YSYEKL. The CDR3 is 16 residues long. V was cut by 4 bases and J by 0 bases, with 15 bases left in between.

Worth noting for this clonotype: Since a much larger clone is just one base distant, this may be a read error. V and J are TRBV7-8 and TRBJ2-1, with D perhaps matching TRBD2 (5 bases). Germline CDR1 is SGHVS and CDR2 is FQNEAQ. The CDR3 has 15 amino acids. CDR3 bases: TGTGCCAGCGGCTTAGAGGATAGAGGGCACAATGAGCAGTTCTTC. Translating it yields CASGLEDRGHNEQFF.

The sample holds one count of this clonotype. This could be a read error, since a much larger clone is one nucleotide away. The chain uses TRBV28 and TRBJ1-2, with D uncertain. The germline V gene encodes CDR1 MDHEN and CDR2 SYDVKM. The V and J ends lost 7 bases and 10 bases respectively, with 13 bases between them. The CDR3 totals 11 residues. The CDR3 region is CASTSGVDYTF. CDR3 nucleotide sequence: TGTGCCAGCACTTCCGGTGTCGACTACACCTTC.

This clonotype was seen ten or more times. The chain uses TRBV29-1 and TRBJ2-2; D unclear. Germline V gives CDR1 SQVTM, CDR2 ANQGSEA. Trimming removed 7 bases at V and 4 bases at J, with 10 bases between. The CDR3 runs to 12 residues. Written as DNA, the CDR3 is TGCAGCGGCCAGCCCCGCACCGGGGAGCTGTTTTTT. Translation gives CSGQPRTGELFF.